These T cell receptor beta chains were read from a single sample in a study of shared clonotypes between healthy human individuals. Profiled with immunoSEQ multiplex PCR; TCRdb holds only in-frame clones, not every one. The sample has hundreds of thousands of clones, approximately 79% seen once. Specimen: memory CD4+ T cells sorted from blood. The receptors originated from a woman aged 25 to 39 in good health. CDR3s include the opening cysteine and the closing phenylalanine or tryptophan. The D gene is left open where the match is weak. Some rows mark clone size as missing; the rest say once, few, many or name a class of expanded clone.

size	V	D	J	DNA	CDR3
few	TRBV29-1	.	TRBJ2-2	TGCAGCGCTATACAGGGCACGAACACCGGGGAGCTGTTTTTT	CSAIQGTNTGELFF
.	TRBV2	TRBD1	TRBJ1-5	TGTGCCAGCAGTGCAACAGGGGATAGCAATCAGCCCCAGCATTTT	CASSATGDSNQPQHF
once	TRBV28	TRBD2	TRBJ2-2	TGTGCCAGCACCTCCCGGGGGGGCCCCTTTGACACCGGGGAGCTGTTTTTT	CASTSRGGPFDTGELFF
.	TRBV15	.	TRBJ2-5	TGTGCCACCAGCAGAGGGTCAGGGGAAGAGACCCAGTACTTC	CATSRGSGEETQYF
few	TRBV5-1	.	TRBJ1-1	TGCGCCAGCAGCTTGGCCAACGAGAACACTGAAGCTTTCTTT	CASSLANENTEAFF
many	TRBV5-1	TRBD2	TRBJ2-3	TGCGCCAGCAGCATCGGGACTAGCGTTAGCACAGATACGCAGTATTTT	CASSIGTSVSTDTQYF
.	TRBV5-1	.	TRBJ2-2	TGCGCCAGCAGCTTGGCCTTCGAGGGCGGGGAGCTGTTTTTT	CASSLAFEGGELFF
.	TRBV7-9	.	TRBJ2-7	TGTGCCAGCAGCTTAGTTACCGGTTACGAGCAGTACTTC	CASSLVTGYEQYF
few	TRBV5-1	TRBD1	TRBJ2-5	TGCGCCAGCAGGAACCATGGACAGGGGTATGGAGAGACCCAGTACTTC	CASRNHGQGYGETQYF
.	TRBV5-1	TRBD1	TRBJ2-1	TGCGCCAGCAGCGGGACAGGGGGCGCCAACAATGAGCAGTTCTTC	CASSGTGGANNEQFF
.	TRBV28	.	TRBJ1-5	TGTGCCAGCAGTCCCGTCGAGGGGGGCGTATTTCAGCCCCAGCATTTT	CASSPVEGGVFQPQHF
.	TRBV19	.	TRBJ2-3	TGTGCCAGTAGCTCACAGGTCACAGATACGCAGTATTTT	CASSSQVTDTQYF
.	TRBV7-2	.	TRBJ2-3	TGTGCCAGCAGCTTAACGGGCTTCGGCACAGATACGCAGTATTTT	CASSLTGFGTDTQYF
once	TRBV6-5	.	TRBJ2-2	TGTGCCAGCAGTTACTCGTTCCTAGTTAGTGTCGGGGAGCTGTTTTTT	CASSYSFLVSVGELFF
few	TRBV19	.	TRBJ2-1	TGTGCCAGCAAGAGAACTAGCAACAATGAGCAGTTCTTC	CASKRTSNNEQFF
.	TRBV10-1	.	TRBJ2-7	TGCGCCAGCAGCCTGGGAGGCATCTCCTACGAGCAGTACTTC	CASSLGGISYEQYF
few	TRBV7-9	.	TRBJ1-2	TGTGCCAGCAGCTTTGGGCGGATGAACTATGGCTACACCTTC	CASSFGRMNYGYTF
.	TRBV6-1	.	TRBJ1-1	TGTGCCAGCAGGCGGACAGACATGAACACTGAAGCTTTCTTT	CASRRTDMNTEAFF
once	TRBV7-2	.	TRBJ1-2	TGTGCCAGCACCTTGCGGGCTAGAGACTATGGCTACACCTTC	CASTLRARDYGYTF
.	TRBV25-1	TRBD1	TRBJ2-2	TGTGCCAGCAGTGCGGAAGCCGGGACAGCGTACACCGGGGAGCTGTTTTTT	CASSAEAGTAYTGELFF
few	TRBV4-2	TRBD2	TRBJ2-1	TGTGCCAGCAGCCAAGACCGACGGGCGGGAGGGTCCTACAATGAGCAGTTCTTC	CASSQDRRAGGSYNEQFF
.	TRBV28	TRBD1	TRBJ1-1	TGTGCCAGCCTCAGGGGGGGGTTTTCGAACACTGAAGCTTTCTTT	CASLRGGFSNTEAFF
.	TRBV27	TRBD1	TRBJ2-6	TGTGCCAGCAGGGCTTCCGGGACAGGGCTCTCTGGGGCCAACGTCCTGACTTTC	CASRASGTGLSGANVLTF
once	TRBV5-4	.	TRBJ2-4	TGTGCCAGCAGCCTCGTAGGAGCCAAAAACATTCAGTACTTC	CASSLVGAKNIQYF
.	TRBV11-1	.	TRBJ2-2	TGTGCCAGCAGCCTCGGGACTGGCGGGGAGCTGTTTTTT	CASSLGTGGELFF
.	TRBV19	TRBD1	TRBJ1-2	TGTGCCAGTAGCCGCCCCGGGACAGGGGCTCGCTACACCTTC	CASSRPGTGARYTF
few	TRBV18	.	TRBJ2-2	TGTGCCAGCGGTTCGGGGGCGAACACCGGGGAGCTGTTTTTT	CASGSGANTGELFF
.	TRBV19	.	TRBJ1-1	TGTGCCAGTAGAACCGACAGAGGCACTGAAGCTTTCTTT	CASRTDRGTEAFF
.	TRBV28	.	TRBJ1-1	TGTGCCAGCAGTTTATATGTGGAGGGGAACACTGAAGCTTTCTTT	CASSLYVEGNTEAFF